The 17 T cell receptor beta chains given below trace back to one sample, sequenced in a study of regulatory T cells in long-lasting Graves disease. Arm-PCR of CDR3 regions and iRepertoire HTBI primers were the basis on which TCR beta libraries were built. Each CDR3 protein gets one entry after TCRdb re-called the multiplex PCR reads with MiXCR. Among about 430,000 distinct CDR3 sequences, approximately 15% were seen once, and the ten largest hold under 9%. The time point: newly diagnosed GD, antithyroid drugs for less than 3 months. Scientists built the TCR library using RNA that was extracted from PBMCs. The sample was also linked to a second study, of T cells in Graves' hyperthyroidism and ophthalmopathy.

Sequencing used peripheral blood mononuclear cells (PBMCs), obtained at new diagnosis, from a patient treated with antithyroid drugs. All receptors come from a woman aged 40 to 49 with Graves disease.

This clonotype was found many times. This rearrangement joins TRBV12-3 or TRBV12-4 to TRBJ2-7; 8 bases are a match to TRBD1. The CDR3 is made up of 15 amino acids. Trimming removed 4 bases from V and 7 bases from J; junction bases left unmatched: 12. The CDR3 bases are TGTGCCAGCAGTTCCCACCGGGACAGGCCGGGTGAGCAGTACTTC. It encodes CASSSHRDRPGEQYF.

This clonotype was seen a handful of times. CDR3 sequence (DNA): TGTGCCAGCAGGGGGGGTAGAGGTGAGACTGAAGCTTTCTTT. Translated, it gives CASRGGRGETEAFF. The V and J genes are TRBV2 and TRBJ1-1, with a weak D call TRBD1 (5 bases). The ends were cut back, 6 bases at V and 5 bases at J, with 16 bases in the middle. This CDR3 region has 14 residues. From germline, CDR1 is SNHLY and CDR2 FYNNEI. The variable domain in full, with the rest retrieved from reference TRBV2 and TRBJ1-1, is EPEVTQTPSHQVTQMGQEVILRCVPISNHLYFYWYRQILGQKVEFLVSFYNNEISEKSEIFDDQFSVERPDGSNFTLKIRSTKLEDSAMYFCASRGGRGETEAFFGQGTRLTVV.

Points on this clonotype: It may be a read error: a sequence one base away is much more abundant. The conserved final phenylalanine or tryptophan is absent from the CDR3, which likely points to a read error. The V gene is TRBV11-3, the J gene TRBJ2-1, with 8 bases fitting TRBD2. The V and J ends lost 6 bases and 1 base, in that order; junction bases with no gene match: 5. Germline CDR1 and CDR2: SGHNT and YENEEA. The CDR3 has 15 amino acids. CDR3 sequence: CASRPTSGSYNEQFL. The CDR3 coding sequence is TGTGCCAGCAGACCCACTAGCGGATCCTACAATGAGCAGTTCCTC.

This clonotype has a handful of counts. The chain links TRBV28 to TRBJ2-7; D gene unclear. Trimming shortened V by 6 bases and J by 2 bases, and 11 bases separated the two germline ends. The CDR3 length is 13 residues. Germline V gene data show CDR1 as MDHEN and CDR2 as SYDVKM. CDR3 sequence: CASSVIGPYEQYF. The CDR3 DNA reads TGTGCCAGCAGCGTCATTGGACCCTACGAGCAGTACTTC.

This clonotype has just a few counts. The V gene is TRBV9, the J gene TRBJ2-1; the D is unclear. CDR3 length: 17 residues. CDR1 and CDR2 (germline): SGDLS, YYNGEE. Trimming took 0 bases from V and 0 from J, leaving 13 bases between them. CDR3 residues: CASSVEVRISSYNEQFF. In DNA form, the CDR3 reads TGTGCCAGCAGCGTAGAGGTGAGGATCAGCTCCTACAATGAGCAGTTCTTC. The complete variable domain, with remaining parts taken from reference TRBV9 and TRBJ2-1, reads DSGVTQTPKHLITATGQRVTLRCSPRSGDLSVYWYQQSLDQGLQFLIQYYNGEERAKGNILERFSAQQFPDLHSELNLSSLELGDSALYFCASSVEVRISSYNEQFFGPGTRLTVL.

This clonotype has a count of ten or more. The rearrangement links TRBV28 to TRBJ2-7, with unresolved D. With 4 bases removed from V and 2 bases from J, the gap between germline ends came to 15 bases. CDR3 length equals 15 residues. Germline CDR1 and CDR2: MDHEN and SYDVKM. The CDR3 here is CASSSQPGVAYEQYF. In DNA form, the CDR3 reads TGTGCCAGCAGTTCTCAACCTGGAGTGGCCTACGAGCAGTACTTC.

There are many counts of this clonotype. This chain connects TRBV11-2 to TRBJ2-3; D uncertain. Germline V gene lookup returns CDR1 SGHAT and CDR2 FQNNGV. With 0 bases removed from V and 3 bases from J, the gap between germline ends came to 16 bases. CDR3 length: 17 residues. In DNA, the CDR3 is TGTGCCAGCAGCTTAGATCAGGTCGCCCTAAGGACAGATACGCAGTATTTT. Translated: CASSLDQVALRTDTQYF.

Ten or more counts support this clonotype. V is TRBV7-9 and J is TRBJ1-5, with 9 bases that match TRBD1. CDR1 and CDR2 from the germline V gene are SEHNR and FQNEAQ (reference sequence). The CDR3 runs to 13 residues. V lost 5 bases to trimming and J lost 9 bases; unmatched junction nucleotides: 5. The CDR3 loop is CASSGQGIWPQHF. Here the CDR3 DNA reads TGTGCCAGCAGCGGACAGGGGATTTGGCCCCAGCATTTT.

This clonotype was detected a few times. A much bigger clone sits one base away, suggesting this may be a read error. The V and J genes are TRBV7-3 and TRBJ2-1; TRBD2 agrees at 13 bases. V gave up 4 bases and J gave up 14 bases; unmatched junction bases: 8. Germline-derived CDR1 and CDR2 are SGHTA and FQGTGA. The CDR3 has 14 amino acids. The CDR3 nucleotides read TGTGCCAGCAGCTCCGGACTAGCGGGAGCGGCGAAGTTCTTC. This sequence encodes CASSSGLAGAAKFF.

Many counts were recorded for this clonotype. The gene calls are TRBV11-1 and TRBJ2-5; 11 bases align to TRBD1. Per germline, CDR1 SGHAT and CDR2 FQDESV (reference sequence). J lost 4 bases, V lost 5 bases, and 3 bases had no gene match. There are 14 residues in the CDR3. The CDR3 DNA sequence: TGTGCCAGCAGCCCGGGACAGGGGGGAGAGACCCAGTACTTC. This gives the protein CASSPGQGGETQYF. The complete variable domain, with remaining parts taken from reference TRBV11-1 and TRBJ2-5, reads EAEVAQSPRYKITEKSQAVAFWCDPISGHATLYWYRQILGQGPELLVQFQDESVVDDSQLPKDRFSAERLKGVDSTLKIQPAELGDSAMYLCASSPGQGGETQYFGPGTRLLVL.

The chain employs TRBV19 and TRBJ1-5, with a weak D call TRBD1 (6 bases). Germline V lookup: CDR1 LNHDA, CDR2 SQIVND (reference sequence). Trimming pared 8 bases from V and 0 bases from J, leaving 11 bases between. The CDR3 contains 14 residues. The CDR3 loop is CASGQINSNQPQHF. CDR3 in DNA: TGTGCCAGTGGACAGATAAATAGCAATCAGCCCCAGCATTTT.

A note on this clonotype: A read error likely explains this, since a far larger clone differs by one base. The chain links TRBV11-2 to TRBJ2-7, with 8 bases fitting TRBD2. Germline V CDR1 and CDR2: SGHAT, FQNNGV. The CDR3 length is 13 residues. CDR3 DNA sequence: TGTGCCAGCAAGGGGACTAGAAGTGATGAGCGGTTCTTC. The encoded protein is CASKGTRSDERFF. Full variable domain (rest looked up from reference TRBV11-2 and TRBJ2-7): EAGVAQSPRYKIIEKRQSVAFWCNPISGHATLYWYQQILGQGPKLLIQFQNNGVVDDSQLPKDRFSAERLKGVDSTLKIQPAKLEDSAVYLCASKGTRSDERFFGPGTRLTVT.

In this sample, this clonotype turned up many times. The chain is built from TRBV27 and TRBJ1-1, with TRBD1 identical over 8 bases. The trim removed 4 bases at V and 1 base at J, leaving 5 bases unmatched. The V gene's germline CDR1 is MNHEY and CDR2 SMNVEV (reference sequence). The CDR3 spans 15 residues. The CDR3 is CASSSDRGENTEAFF. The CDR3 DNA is TGTGCCAGCAGTTCCGACAGGGGTGAGAACACTGAAGCTTTCTTT.

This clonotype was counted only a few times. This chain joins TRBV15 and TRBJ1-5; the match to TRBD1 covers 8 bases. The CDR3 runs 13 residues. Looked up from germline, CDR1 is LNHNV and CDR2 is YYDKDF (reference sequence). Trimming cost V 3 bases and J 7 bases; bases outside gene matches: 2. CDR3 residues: CATSRDREQPQHF. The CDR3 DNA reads TGTGCCACCAGCAGGGACAGGGAACAGCCCCAGCATTTT.

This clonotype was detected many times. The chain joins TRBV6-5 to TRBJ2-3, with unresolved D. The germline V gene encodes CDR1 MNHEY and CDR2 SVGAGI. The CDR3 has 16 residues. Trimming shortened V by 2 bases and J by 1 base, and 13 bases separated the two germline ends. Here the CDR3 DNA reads TGTGCCAGCAGTTACAGCTATGTATCCGGCACAGATACGCAGTATTTT. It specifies CASSYSYVSGTDTQYF.

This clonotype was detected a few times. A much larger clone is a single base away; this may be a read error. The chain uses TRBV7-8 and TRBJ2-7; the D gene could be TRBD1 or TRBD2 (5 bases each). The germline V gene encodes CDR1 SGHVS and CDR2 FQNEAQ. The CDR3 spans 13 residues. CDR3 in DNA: TGTGCCAGCGGCTTAGACCGGACTCAGGGAAAGTACTTC. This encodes CASGLDRTQGKYF.

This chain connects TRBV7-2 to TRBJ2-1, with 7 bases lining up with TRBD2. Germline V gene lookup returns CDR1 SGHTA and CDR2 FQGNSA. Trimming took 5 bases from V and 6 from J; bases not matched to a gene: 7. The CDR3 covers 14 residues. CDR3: CASSPGLVGNEQFF. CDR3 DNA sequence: TGTGCCAGCAGCCCTGGACTAGTAGGCAATGAGCAGTTCTTC. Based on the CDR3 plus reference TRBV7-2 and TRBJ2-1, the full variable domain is GAGVSQSPSNKVTEKGKDVELRCDPISGHTALYWYRQSLGQGLEFLIYFQGNSAPDKSGLPSDRFSAERTGGSVSTLTIQRTQQEDSAVYLCASSPGLVGNEQFFGPGTRLTVL.